The 19 T cell receptor beta chains below come from one sample, sequenced in a study of cytomegalovirus exposure and HLA in healthy donors. The PCR used 60 Vbeta and 13 Jbeta primers. The assay was immunoSEQ multiplex PCR, and TCRdb's table has in-frame clones only and misses some. The data contain about 190,000 clones, around 84% of them singletons. The sample consisted of PBMCs. All receptors derive from a man aged 35 to 55 in good health and CMV-seropositive.

The gene calls are TRBV11-2 and TRBJ2-5, with 9 bases lining up with TRBD2. CDR3 size: 16 residues. CDR1 is SGHAT, CDR2 FQNNGV, per germline. V trimming: 1 base; J trimming: 5 bases; junction bases outside the gene matches: 8. The CDR3 here is CASSLGTSDGGETQYF. CDR3 nucleotides: TGTGCCAGCAGCTTAGGGACTAGCGACGGTGGGGAGACCCAGTACTTC.

This clone came up a few times. The rearrangement uses TRBV9 and TRBJ2-3; TRBD2 might be the D (6 bases). Germline assignment: CDR1 SGDLS and CDR2 YYNGEE. Trimming removed 3 bases from V and 6 bases from J, with 11 bases in between. This CDR3 comprises 13 residues. CDR3 coding DNA: TGTGCCAGCAGCGGCGGGGCGGCTGATACGCAGTATTTT. Translated, it gives CASSGGAADTQYF. The full variable domain, completed using reference TRBV9 and TRBJ2-3, is DSGVTQTPKHLITATGQRVTLRCSPRSGDLSVYWYQQSLDQGLQFLIQYYNGEERAKGNILERFSAQQFPDLHSELNLSSLELGDSALYFCASSGGAADTQYFGPGTRLTVL.

This chain links TRBV19 with TRBJ2-1; TRBD2 aligns across 8 bases. The CDR3 extends over 15 amino acids. In germline, CDR1 is LNHDA, CDR2 SQIVND (reference sequence). Losses at the gene ends were 6 bases for V and 5 bases for J; bases not matched to a gene: 9. The CDR3 protein is CASSPSGGRHNEQFF. The CDR3 nucleotides read TGTGCCAGTAGCCCCTCGGGGGGGCGACACAATGAGCAGTTCTTC.

The chain is built from TRBV5-1 and TRBJ2-5, with TRBD1 identical over 7 bases. This CDR3 region has 14 residues. The germline V gene encodes CDR1 SGHRS and CDR2 YFSETQ. Losses at the gene ends were 6 bases for V and 1 base for J; bases not matched to a gene: 6. The chain's CDR3 is CASTRDSSQETQYF. DNA for the CDR3: TGCGCCAGCACAAGGGACAGCTCCCAAGAGACCCAGTACTTC.

The rearrangement links TRBV25-1 to TRBJ2-5, with TRBD1 as a possible D gene (6 bases). TRBJ2-7 matches the DNA end more closely, so the J call is doubtful. Germline CDR1 is MGHDK and CDR2 is SYGVNS. This CDR3 region has 13 residues. CDR3 protein: CASSDGTNYEQYF. The DNA for the CDR3 is TGTGCCAGCAGTGACGGGACAAACTACGAGCAGTACTTC.

This chain connects TRBV2 to TRBJ2-3; a weak D match, TRBD1 (6 bases). Between the trimmed V and J ends, which lost 7 bases and 3 bases, there was a span of 14 bases. Germline-derived CDR1 and CDR2 are SNHLY and FYNNEI. The CDR3 runs to 14 residues. The chain's CDR3 is CASITERGTDTQYF. Written as DNA, the CDR3 is TGTGCCAGCATTACCGAGAGGGGGACAGATACGCAGTATTTT.

The chain couples TRBV9 to TRBJ2-5; TRBD1 agrees at 9 bases. CDR1 is SGDLS and CDR2 is YYNGEE in the germline V gene. This CDR3 comprises 15 residues. The J segment lost 2 bases and the V segment lost 3 bases, leaving 5 bases of the junction unmatched. CDR3 in DNA: TGTGCCAGCAGCGCGACAGGGGGAATACAAGAGACCCAGTACTTC. This gives the protein CASSATGGIQETQYF.

This rearrangement joins TRBV19 to TRBJ2-5; 7 bases match TRBD2. The V gene's germline CDR1 is LNHDA and CDR2 SQIVND (reference sequence). The ends lost 8 bases at V and 5 bases at J; junction bases unmatched: 8. CDR3 size: 13 residues. CDR3 in DNA: TGTGCCAGTGGGGGGGGGTTCTTTGAGACCCAGTACTTC. Protein sequence: CASGGGFFETQYF.

V gene TRBV7-2 combines with J gene TRBJ2-7; TRBD2 matches 12 bases. This CDR3 is built from 16 residues. The trim removed 1 base at V and 6 bases at J, leaving 7 bases unmatched. The germline CDR1 and CDR2 sequences are SGHTA and FQGNSA. In DNA form, the CDR3 reads TGTGCCAGCAGCTTAGGGCTAGCGGGAGGGCGGTCCGAGCAGTACTTC. It specifies CASSLGLAGGRSEQYF. Variable domain in full (rest from reference TRBV7-2 and TRBJ2-7): GAGVSQSPSNKVTEKGKDVELRCDPISGHTALYWYRQSLGQGLEFLIYFQGNSAPDKSGLPSDRFSAERTGGSVSTLTIQRTQQEDSAVYLCASSLGLAGGRSEQYFGPGTRLTVT.

V gene TRBV5-1 combines with J gene TRBJ2-3; 14 bases align to TRBD2. CDR3 size: 18 residues. The germline V gene encodes CDR1 SGHRS and CDR2 YFSETQ. Losses at the gene ends were 3 bases for V and 2 bases for J; bases not matched to a gene: 8. CDR3 sequence reads: CASSSIKTSGGATDTQYF. The CDR3 coding sequence is TGCGCCAGCAGCTCTATAAAGACTAGCGGGGGGGCCACAGATACGCAGTATTTT.

The V and J genes are TRBV6-1 and TRBJ1-6, with D possibly matching TRBD1 (6 bases). Germline CDR1 and CDR2: MNHNS and SASEGT. The germline V and J ends were trimmed by 3 bases and 9 bases, with 21 bases remaining between them. The CDR3 extends over 17 amino acids. The CDR3 DNA reads TGTGCCAGCAGTGACCACCCCAGGGGAAGAGGGGGTTCACCCCTCCACTTT. Amino acids: CASSDHPRGRGGSPLHF.

The chain is built from TRBV5-4 and TRBJ1-4; D is possibly TRBD1 (6 bases). Looked up from germline, CDR1 is SGHNT and CDR2 is YYREEE (reference sequence). V was clipped by 4 bases and J by 5 bases, with 12 bases between them. This CDR3 region has 14 residues. In DNA, the CDR3 is TGTGCCAGCAGCGTAGGGCAGGGGAATGAAAAACTGTTTTTT. As protein: CASSVGQGNEKLFF. Full variable domain (outside the CDR3, taken from reference TRBV5-4 and TRBJ1-4): ETGVTQSPTHLIKTRGQQVTLRCSSQSGHNTVSWYQQALGQGPQFIFQYYREEENGRGNFPPRFSGLQFPNYSSELNVNALELDDSALYLCASSVGQGNEKLFFGSGTQLSVL.

V and J are TRBV5-1 and TRBJ1-2, with 12 bases lining up with TRBD1. V lost 3 bases and J lost 8; bases outside the gene matches: 8. CDR3 length: 15 amino acids. CDR1 is SGHRS and CDR2 is YFSETQ in the germline V gene. CDR3 loop: CASSSWDRGRGGYTF. The CDR3 coding sequence is TGCGCCAGCAGCTCCTGGGACAGGGGGCGAGGGGGCTACACCTTC.

V gene TRBV28 combines with J gene TRBJ2-3, with a possible D match to TRBD2 (6 bases). Germline lookup yields CDR1 MDHEN and CDR2 SYDVKM. V lost 3 bases to trimming and J lost 1 base, with 14 bases between them. This CDR3 is 16 amino acids long. CDR3 sequence: CASSFGGTSGTDTQYF. The CDR3 region has the DNA TGTGCCAGCAGTTTTGGGGGGACCAGCGGCACAGATACGCAGTATTTT.

The rearrangement uses TRBV7-7 and TRBJ2-1; TRBD1 matches at 8 bases. The CDR3 is made up of 13 amino acids. The germline V gene has CDR1 SSHAT and CDR2 FNYEAQ (reference sequence). After removal of 5 bases from V and 5 bases from J, the junction contained 2 bases not matched to a gene. DNA for the CDR3: TGTGCCAGCAGCCCGGACAGGGACAATGAGCAGTTCTTC. It encodes CASSPDRDNEQFF.

The chain joins TRBV5-5 to TRBJ2-7; D is perhaps TRBD1 (7 bases). The CDR3 is 15 residues long. V shed 5 bases and J shed 3 bases, with 18 bases lying between them. Germline V gene lookup returns CDR1 SGHKS and CDR2 YYEKEE (reference sequence). CDR3 coding DNA: TGTGCCAGCAGGGTCGCTTGGCAGGGGGGCTACGAGCAGTACTTC. Amino acids: CASRVAWQGGYEQYF.

The rearrangement uses TRBV4-2 and TRBJ2-7, with 7 positions matching TRBD2. Per germline, CDR1 LGHNA and CDR2 YNFKEQ. V shed 0 bases and J 5 bases; nucleotides not matched to a gene: 13. The CDR3 loop spans 17 amino acids. CDR3 in amino acids: CASSQELREQGGNEQYF. The CDR3 DNA follows: TGTGCCAGCAGCCAAGAGTTGCGGGAGCAGGGCGGGAACGAGCAGTACTTC.

The chain joins TRBV5-6 to TRBJ1-1; TRBD1 matches at 10 bases. Unmatched junction bases numbered 11, after V lost 4 bases and J lost 5 bases. This CDR3 region has 16 residues. Per the germline V gene, CDR1 is SGHDT and CDR2 is YYEEEE. The CDR3 reads CASSHAAGQGVTEAFF. For the CDR3, the DNA is TGTGCCAGCAGCCACGCGGCAGGACAGGGGGTTACTGAAGCTTTCTTT.

The rearrangement links TRBV6-5 to TRBJ2-3; the match to TRBD2 covers 7 bases. Germline V gene lookup returns CDR1 MNHEY and CDR2 SVGAGI. This CDR3 has 16 amino acids. V trimming: 0 bases; J trimming: 6 bases; junction bases outside the gene matches: 9. Here the CDR3 reads CASSYSWGGVSDTQYF. The CDR3 DNA follows: TGTGCCAGCAGTTACTCGTGGGGGGGGGTTTCGGATACGCAGTATTTT.